This TCR beta chain was captured by sequencing in a study of T cell responses to AZD1222 COVID-19 vaccine. General study results and limits: Samples come after the peak T cell response, not at day 14.

This CDR3 is built from 15 residues. V was pared by 1 base and J by 2 bases, with 4 bases of the junction left unmatched. The V gene's germline CDR1 is SGHDN and CDR2 FVKESK. Comments on this clone: The antigen is not known.

Method: immunoSEQ multiplex PCR; TCRdb's copy keeps in-frame clones and lacks some. The repertoire has about 120,000 clones, about 90% of them found once; the top ten carry just over 2.5%. This material consisted of peripheral blood, taken 28 days after the second AZD1222 dose. The chain carries TRBV14 and TRBJ1-2; 7 positions match TRBD1. This TCR derives from an adult who received the AZD1222 COVID-19 vaccine. The CDR3 bases are TGTGCCAGCAGCCAAGTGGGCAGGGGGAACTATGGCTACACCTTC. Its translation is CASSQVGRGNYGYTF.